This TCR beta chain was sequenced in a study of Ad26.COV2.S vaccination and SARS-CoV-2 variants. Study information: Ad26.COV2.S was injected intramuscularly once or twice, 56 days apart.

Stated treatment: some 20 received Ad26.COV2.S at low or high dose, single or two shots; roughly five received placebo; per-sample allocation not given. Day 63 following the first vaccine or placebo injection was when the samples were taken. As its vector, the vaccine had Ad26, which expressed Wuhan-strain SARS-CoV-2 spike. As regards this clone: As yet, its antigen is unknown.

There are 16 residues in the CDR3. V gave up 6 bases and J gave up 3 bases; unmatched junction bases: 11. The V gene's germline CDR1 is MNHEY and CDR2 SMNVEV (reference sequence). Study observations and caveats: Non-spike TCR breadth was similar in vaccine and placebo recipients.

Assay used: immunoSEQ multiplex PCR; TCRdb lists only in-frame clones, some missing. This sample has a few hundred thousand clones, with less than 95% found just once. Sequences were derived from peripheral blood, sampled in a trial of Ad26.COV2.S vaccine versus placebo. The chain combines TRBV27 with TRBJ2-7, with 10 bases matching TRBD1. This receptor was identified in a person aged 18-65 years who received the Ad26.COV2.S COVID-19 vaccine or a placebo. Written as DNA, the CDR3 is TGTGCCAGCAGACCTCTCCGGGACAGGGGCAACTACGAGCAGTACTTC. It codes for CASRPLRDRGNYEQYF.